This TCR beta chain derives from a study of blood T cell repertoires in COVID-19. In germline, CDR1 is PRHDT, CDR2 FYEKMQ (reference sequence). V lost 3 bases, J lost 5 bases, and 14 bases lay in between. This CDR3 contains 15 residues. The method was immunoSEQ multiplex PCR; TCRdb's version includes in-frame clones alone and lacks a portion of them. The table includes about 360,000 clones, more than 75% detected once. The sequence was collected from a man aged 30 to 45 who had recovered from COVID-19. Source material: PBMCs or T cells enriched from blood (not recorded which). The chain carries TRBV13 and TRBJ2-1; possible D gene TRBD2, 7 bases. The CDR3 is CASSFLGGRDNEQFF. In nucleotides, the CDR3 is TGTGCCAGCAGCTTCCTCGGGGGGCGGGACAATGAGCAGTTCTTC.